What follows is one T cell receptor beta chain and its context. Its cognate antigen is unknown. The CDR3 sequence is 14 residues long. Trimming cost V 6 bases and J 2 bases; bases outside gene matches: 2. CDR1 is MNHNS, CDR2 SASEGT, per germline. The data originate from a study of cytomegalovirus exposure and HLA in healthy donors. It was with 60 Vbeta and 13 Jbeta primers that the PCR ran. Sequenced by immunoSEQ multiplex PCR; TCRdb stores in-frame clones only, minus some. The sample lists roughly 170,000 clones, 65% to 85% occurring once. General study findings and limits: Later findings reportedly placed an Asian-associated ancestry cluster below the 666-donor mean for N-insertions. Equally common other TCR beta chains were less clonally expanded than HLA-associated ones, a later analysis found. Donors were assumed by presence/absence analyses to have roughly uniform sequencing depth.

The donors comprised healthy bone marrow donors. This receptor was taken from a woman between 18 and 29 years old in good health and CMV-seronegative. J is TRBJ2-5 and V is TRBV6-1; 11 nucleotides match TRBD2. The sequenced sample was PBMCs. CDR3 nucleotide sequence: TGTGCCAGCAGGCTAGCGGGAGGACAAGAGACCCAGTACTTC. Translating it yields CASRLAGGQETQYF.